Presented here are 11 T cell receptor beta chains from one specimen sequenced in a study of prognosis after radiotherapy for stage I lung cancer. With two-round multiplex PCR, TCR beta CDR3 sequences were amplified from genomic DNA. Specific primers for each TRBV and TRBJ gene were what first-round PCR used. MiXCR was run by TCRdb on the multiplex PCR reads, yielding one entry per CDR3 protein. The table records about 21,000 distinct CDR3 sequences, 40% to 45% of them present only once. The material was PBMCs, obtained before or after stereotactic body radiation therapy (not recorded which). Receptors originate from a donor over 45 with non-small cell lung cancer.

This chain connects TRBV15 to TRBJ1-2; D gene uncertain. The CDR3 is 13 residues long. Germline CDR1 and CDR2: LNHNV and YYDKDF (reference sequence). Trimming pared 3 bases from V and 4 bases from J, leaving 9 bases between. CDR3 loop: CATSSGFTYGYTF. The CDR3 coding sequence is TGTGCCACCAGCAGCGGGTTCACCTATGGCTACACCTTC. The full variable domain, with the rest looked up from reference TRBV15 and TRBJ1-2, is DAMVIQNPRYQVTQFGKPVTLSCSQTLNHNVMYWYQQKSSQAPKLLFHYYDKDFNNEADTPDNFQSRRPNTSFCFLDIRSPGLGDTAMYLCATSSGFTYGYTFGSGTRLTVV.

This clonotype was counted between two and nine times. The chain joins TRBV6-5 to TRBJ2-7; 7 nucleotides line up with TRBD2. The germline V gene encodes CDR1 MNHEY and CDR2 SVGAGI. The length of the CDR3 is 15 residues. V was pared by 1 base and J by 3 bases, with 6 bases of the junction left unmatched. The CDR3 sequence is CASSYWAGVNYEQYF. The CDR3 DNA is TGTGCCAGCAGTTACTGGGCGGGAGTCAACTACGAGCAGTACTTC.

The J gene is TRBJ2-2, the V gene TRBV7-2; 12 positions match TRBD2. V lost 5 bases, J lost 7 bases, and 11 bases stayed unmatched. This CDR3 spans 17 amino acids. Germline CDR1 and CDR2: SGHTA and FQGNSA. Here the CDR3 reads CASSPRTSGTFGGELFF. The CDR3 DNA reads as TGTGCCAGCAGCCCGAGGACTAGCGGGACCTTCGGCGGGGAGCTGTTTTTT.

This clonotype appeared many times. This chain joins TRBV2 and TRBJ2-3, with 7 bases lining up with TRBD2. Germline trimming cut 10 bases from V and 0 bases from J; bases unmatched to any gene: 7. There are 14 residues in the CDR3. The germline CDR1 and CDR2 sequences are SNHLY and FYNNEI. The CDR3: CANRLAASTDTQYF. CDR3 bases: TGTGCCAATCGTCTAGCGGCTAGCACAGATACGCAGTATTTT.

This clonotype appeared many times. The J gene is TRBJ2-7, the V gene TRBV10-3, with D unclear. Germline CDR1 reads ENHRY; CDR2 reads SYGVKD. V was trimmed by 11 bases and J by 3 bases, leaving 8 bases between them. CDR3 length: 10 residues. CDR3 residues: CASSVYEQYF. The CDR3 region has the DNA TGTGCCTCGTCAGTCTACGAGCAGTACTTC.

This chain joins TRBV20-1 and TRBJ1-6, with a weak D call TRBD1 (6 bases). V shed 0 bases and J shed 8 bases, with 14 bases lying between them. The germline CDR1 and CDR2 sequences are DFQATT and SNEGSKA (reference sequence). The CDR3 consists of 15 residues. In nucleotides, the CDR3 is TGCAGTGCTAGAGATCGGGTCAGGGGTGATTCACCCCTCCACTTT. Protein product: CSARDRVRGDSPLHF.

Of note for this clonotype: Only one base separates this from a far larger clonotype, so it likely reflects a read error. No conserved phenylalanine or tryptophan is present at the end of the CDR3, so a read error is the likely explanation. The V and J genes are TRBV11-2 and TRBJ2-7, with D possibly called TRBD1 or TRBD2 (5 bases each). Looked up from germline, CDR1 is SGHAT and CDR2 is FQNNGV. This CDR3 comprises 15 residues. Trimming removed 8 bases at V and 0 bases at J, with 17 bases between. The CDR3 protein is CASDSNEGTSYEQYL. In nucleotides, the CDR3 is TGTGCCAGCGACTCAAATGAAGGGACCTCCTACGAGCAGTACCTC.

This clonotype was found many times. V and J are TRBV29-1 and TRBJ2-7, with a weak D call TRBD2 (6 bases). The CDR3 has 15 amino acids. Germline V gives CDR1 SQVTM, CDR2 ANQGSEA. V was shortened by 4 bases and J by 0 bases, with 16 bases between the two germline ends. CDR3 amino acids: CSVASWGESSYEQYF. CDR3 coding DNA: TGCAGCGTTGCATCGTGGGGGGAAAGCTCCTACGAGCAGTACTTC.

This clonotype has ten or more counts. V gene TRBV4-1 combines with J gene TRBJ2-1, with 10 bases matching TRBD2. This CDR3 is 15 amino acids long. V lost 3 bases and J lost 6; bases outside the gene matches: 5. From germline, CDR1 is MGHRA and CDR2 YSYEKL. In DNA form, the CDR3 reads TGCGCCAGCAGCCATCCTAGCGGGAGATTCAATGAGCAGTTCTTC. Its protein is CASSHPSGRFNEQFF.

This clonotype was seen ten or more times. The chain couples TRBV5-4 to TRBJ2-5; 7 positions match TRBD1. Trimming cost V 4 bases and J 2 bases; bases outside gene matches: 5. The CDR3 sequence is 14 residues long. Germline lookup yields CDR1 SGHNT and CDR2 YYREEE (reference sequence). CDR3 DNA sequence: TGTGCCAGCAGCGCAGACAGGGCTCAAGAGACCCAGTACTTC. This encodes CASSADRAQETQYF.

This clonotype was recorded many times. This chain uses TRBV10-3 with TRBJ2-7; TRBD1 matches at 7 bases. From germline, CDR1 is ENHRY and CDR2 SYGVKD. Losses at the gene ends were 0 bases for V and 3 bases for J; bases not matched to a gene: 5. CDR3 length: 15 amino acids. CDR3 nucleotides: TGTGCCATCAGTGAGTCGAGGGACAGATACTACGAGCAGTACTTC. Protein sequence: CAISESRDRYYEQYF.